What follows is one TCR beta chain and its context. Its antigen is as yet unknown. This specimen comes from a study of cytomegalovirus exposure and HLA in healthy donors. Whole-study results and caveats: Accurate HLA-A and HLA-B prediction from TCR beta sequences was reported for most subjects. Diagnosis of cytomegalovirus status made by the classifier reportedly showed high specificity and sensitivity.

The PCR employed 60 Vbeta primers together with 13 Jbeta primers. The method was immunoSEQ multiplex PCR; TCRdb's version includes in-frame clones alone and lacks a portion of them. The data hold roughly 150,000 clones, with 75% to 90% observed a single time. The CDR3 is 18 amino acids. CDR1 MNHNS and CDR2 SASEGT come from the germline V gene. The sequence came from a woman under 30 in good health and CMV-seronegative. This chain joins TRBV6-1 and TRBJ2-5; tentatively, D is TRBD2 (6 bases). TRBJ2-7 explains the end of the DNA better; the J call may be wrong. Sequenced sample: PBMCs. The CDR3 bases are TGTGCCAGCAGTGAAGTAATCAGGGACTTCTTTAAAGCCTACGAGCAGTACTTC. It is translated as CASSEVIRDFFKAYEQYF.